This T cell receptor (beta chain) is drawn from a study of T cells after yellow fever vaccination. On the study more broadly: Fractions of limited cellularity were prepared by means of SMART-Seq v4 Ultra Low Input. Study-wide findings and caveats: Reappearing after the booster were most of the clones from primary vaccination (around 95% CD4, 70% to 90% CD8). FACS-sorted repertoires could contain abundant clonotypes contaminating from the bulk population. Weaker overall, the secondary response nonetheless peaked faster (day 5 versus 15).

TCRdb passed the 5' RACE reads through MiXCR, listing each CDR3 protein once. The sample lists approximately 550,000 distinct CDR3 sequences, roughly 14% occurring once. V lost 2 bases, J lost 9 bases, and 8 bases stayed unmatched. The CDR3 totals 14 residues. Germline CDR1 reads WNHNN; CDR2 reads SYGVQD (reference sequence). As for this clonotype: The antigen is not known.

The material was PBMCs, obtained on the day of the yellow fever booster vaccination. The J gene is TRBJ2-5, the V gene TRBV10-1; TRBD1 agrees at 8 bases. The origin of this receptor is a man younger than 45 who received the YFV17D yellow fever vaccine. The CDR3 loop reads CASSEEGRGRPQYF. The DNA for the CDR3 is TGCGCCAGCAGTGAGGAAGGCAGGGGGCGTCCCCAGTACTTC.